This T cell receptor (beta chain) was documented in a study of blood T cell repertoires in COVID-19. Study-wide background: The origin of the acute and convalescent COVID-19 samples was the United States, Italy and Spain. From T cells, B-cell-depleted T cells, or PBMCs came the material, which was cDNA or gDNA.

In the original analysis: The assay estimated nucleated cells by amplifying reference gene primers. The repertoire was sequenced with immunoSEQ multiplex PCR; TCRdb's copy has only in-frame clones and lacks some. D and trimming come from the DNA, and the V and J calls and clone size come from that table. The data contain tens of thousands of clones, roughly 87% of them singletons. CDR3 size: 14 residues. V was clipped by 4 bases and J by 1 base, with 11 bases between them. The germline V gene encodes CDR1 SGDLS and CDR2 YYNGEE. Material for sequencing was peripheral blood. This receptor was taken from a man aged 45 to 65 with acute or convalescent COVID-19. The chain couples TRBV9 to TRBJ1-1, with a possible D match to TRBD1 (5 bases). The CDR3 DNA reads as TGTGCCAGCAGCCCCCATGGACAGAACACTGAAGCTTTCTTT. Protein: CASSPHGQNTEAFF.